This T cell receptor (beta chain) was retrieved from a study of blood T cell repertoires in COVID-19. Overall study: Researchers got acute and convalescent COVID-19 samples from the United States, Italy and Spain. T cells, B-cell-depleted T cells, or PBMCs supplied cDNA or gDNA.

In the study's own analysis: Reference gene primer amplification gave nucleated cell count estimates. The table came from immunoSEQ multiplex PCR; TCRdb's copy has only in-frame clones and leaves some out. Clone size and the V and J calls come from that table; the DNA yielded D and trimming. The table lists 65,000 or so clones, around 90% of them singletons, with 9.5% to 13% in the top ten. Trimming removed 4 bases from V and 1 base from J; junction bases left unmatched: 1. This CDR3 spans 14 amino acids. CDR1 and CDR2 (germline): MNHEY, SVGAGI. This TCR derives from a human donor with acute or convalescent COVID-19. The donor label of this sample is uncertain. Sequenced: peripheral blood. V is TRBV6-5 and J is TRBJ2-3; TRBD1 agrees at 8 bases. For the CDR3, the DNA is TGTGCCAGCAGTTCGGACAGGGGCACAGATACGCAGTATTTT. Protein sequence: CASSSDRGTDTQYF.